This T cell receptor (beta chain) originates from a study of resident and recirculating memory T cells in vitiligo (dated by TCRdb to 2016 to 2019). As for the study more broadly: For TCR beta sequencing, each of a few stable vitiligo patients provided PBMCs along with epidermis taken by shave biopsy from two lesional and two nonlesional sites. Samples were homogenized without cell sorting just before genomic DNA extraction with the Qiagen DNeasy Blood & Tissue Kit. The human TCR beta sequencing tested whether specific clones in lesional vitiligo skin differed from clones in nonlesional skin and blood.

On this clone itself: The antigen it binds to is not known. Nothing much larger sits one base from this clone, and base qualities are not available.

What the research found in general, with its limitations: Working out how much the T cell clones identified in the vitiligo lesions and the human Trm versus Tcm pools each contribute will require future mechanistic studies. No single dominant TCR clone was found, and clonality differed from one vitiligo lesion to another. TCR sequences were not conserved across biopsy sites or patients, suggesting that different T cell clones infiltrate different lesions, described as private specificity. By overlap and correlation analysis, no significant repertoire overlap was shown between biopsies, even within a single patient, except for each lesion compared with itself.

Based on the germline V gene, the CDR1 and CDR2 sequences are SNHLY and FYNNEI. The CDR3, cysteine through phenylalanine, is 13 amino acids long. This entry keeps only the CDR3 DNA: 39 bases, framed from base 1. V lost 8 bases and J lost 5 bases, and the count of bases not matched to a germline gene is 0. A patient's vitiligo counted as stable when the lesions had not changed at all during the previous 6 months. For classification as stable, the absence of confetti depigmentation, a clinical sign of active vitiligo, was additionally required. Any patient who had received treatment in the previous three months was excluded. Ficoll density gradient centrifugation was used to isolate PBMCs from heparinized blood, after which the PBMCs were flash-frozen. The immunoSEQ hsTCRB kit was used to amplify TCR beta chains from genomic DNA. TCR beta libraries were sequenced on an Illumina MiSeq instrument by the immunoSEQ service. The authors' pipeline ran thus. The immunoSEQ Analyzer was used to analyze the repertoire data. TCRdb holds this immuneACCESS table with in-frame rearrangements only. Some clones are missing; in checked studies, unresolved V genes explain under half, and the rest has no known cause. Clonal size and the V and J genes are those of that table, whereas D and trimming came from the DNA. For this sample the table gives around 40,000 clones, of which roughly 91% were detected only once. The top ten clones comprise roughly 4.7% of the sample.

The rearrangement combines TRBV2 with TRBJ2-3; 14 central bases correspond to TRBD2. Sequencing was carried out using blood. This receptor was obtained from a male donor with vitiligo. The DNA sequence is TGTGCCAGCGGACTAGCGGGGGGAGATACGCAGTATTTT. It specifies CASGLAGGDTQYF.